This TCR beta chain was captured by sequencing in a study of blood T cell repertoires in COVID-19. Study-wide background: From the United States, Italy and Spain came samples of acute and convalescent COVID-19. PBMCs, B-cell-depleted T cells, or T cells were the source of the cDNA or gDNA that made up the material.

Generated by immunoSEQ multiplex PCR, the TCRdb table keeps only in-frame clones and is missing some. The repertoire consists of 240,000 or so clones, with about 83% occurring once and the leading ten covering 1.9%. V dropped 3 bases and J dropped 2; count of bases not matched to a gene: 4. The CDR3 extends over 16 amino acids. Germline-derived CDR1 and CDR2 are SGHNT and YYREEE (reference sequence). The rearrangement links TRBV5-4 to TRBJ2-1, with 11 bases aligning to TRBD2. The sequenced sample consisted of peripheral blood. The sequence was obtained from a man aged 25 to 40 who had recovered from COVID-19. In DNA form, the CDR3 reads TGTGCCAGCAGCTGGGATAGCGGGGGGGCCTACAATGAGCAGTTCTTC. This encodes CASSWDSGGAYNEQFF.